What follows describes a single T cell receptor (beta chain). Survey-level TCR beta sequencing used the immunoSEQ assay. Assay used: immunoSEQ multiplex PCR; TCRdb lists only in-frame clones, some missing. Among approximately 70,000 clones, around 93% were seen once, and the ten largest hold 4.4%. The V and J ends lost 2 bases and 7 bases respectively, with 15 bases between them. This CDR3 contains 14 residues. CDR1 SGHTA and CDR2 FQGTGA come from the germline V gene. The chain uses TRBV7-3 and TRBJ2-7; possibly TRBD1 or TRBD2 for D (6 bases each). The sample consisted of PBMCs. This receptor was taken from a man aged 40-49 years with rheumatoid arthritis. CDR3: CASSLERGAEEQYF. CDR3 nucleotide sequence: TGTGCCAGCAGCTTAGAGAGGGGGGCTGAGGAGCAGTACTTC.